This passage covers 18 T cell receptor beta chains from one sample sequenced in a study of blood T cell repertoires in COVID-19. The assay was immunoSEQ multiplex PCR, and TCRdb's table has in-frame clones only and misses some. Here the sample spans about 200,000 clones, 70% to 90% being singletons. Source material: peripheral blood. These receptors all come from a man aged 50 to 59 with COVID-19, enrolled during active disease.

The chain couples TRBV27 to TRBJ2-7, with 10 bases matching TRBD1. The junction had 5 bases not matched to a gene; V was cut back by 4 bases and J by 2 bases. The CDR3 contains 15 residues. The germline V gene encodes CDR1 MNHEY and CDR2 SMNVEV (reference sequence). CDR3 in DNA: TGTGCCAGCAGTTCCATCGGGACAGGGGCCTACGAGCAGTACTTC. Residues: CASSSIGTGAYEQYF.

The V and J genes are TRBV5-1 and TRBJ2-1, with TRBD2 as a possible D gene (6 bases). The CDR3 contains 15 residues. Germline assignment: CDR1 SGHRS and CDR2 YFSETQ. V lost 3 bases and J 4 bases, leaving 14 bases between the germline ends. CDR3 residues: CASSSGTAAYNEQFF. The CDR3 bases are TGCGCCAGCAGCTCCGGGACTGCGGCTTACAATGAGCAGTTCTTC.

This clone was seen a single time. The rearrangement joins TRBV5-5 to TRBJ2-3; 11 bases fit TRBD1. Germline V gene data show CDR1 as SGHKS and CDR2 as YYEKEE (reference sequence). V trimming: 4 bases; J trimming: 2 bases; junction bases outside the gene matches: 6. This CDR3 contains 16 residues. The CDR3 loop is CASSPGQGAFTDTQYF. As DNA, the CDR3 is TGTGCCAGCAGCCCCGGACAGGGGGCTTTCACAGATACGCAGTATTTT.

The chain joins TRBV9 to TRBJ2-2; TRBD2 matches 9 bases. V trimming: 1 base; J trimming: 2 bases; junction bases outside the gene matches: 0. Per germline, CDR1 SGDLS and CDR2 YYNGEE. CDR3 size: 15 residues. In DNA, the CDR3 is TGTGCCAGCAGCGTACTAGCGGGAAACACCGGGGAGCTGTTTTTT. It yields the protein CASSVLAGNTGELFF.

The chain is built from TRBV9 and TRBJ2-1, with TRBD2 matching over 14 bases. Germline CDR1 SGDLS, CDR2 YYNGEE. The CDR3 has 18 amino acids. J gave up 6 bases and V 2 bases, and 10 bases lay outside the gene matches. CDR3 protein: CASSVGTSGSFWANEQFF. The CDR3 region has the DNA TGTGCCAGCAGCGTCGGGACTAGCGGGAGTTTCTGGGCCAATGAGCAGTTCTTC.

The table lists this clone with a count of one. The chain combines TRBV14 with TRBJ2-1, with TRBD2 as a possible D gene (5 bases). The CDR3 sequence is 15 residues long. Trimming took off 0 bases at V and 11 bases at J, with 17 bases between the two ends. CDR1 and CDR2 from the germline V gene are SGHDN and FVKESK. CDR3 sequence (DNA): TGTGCCAGCAGCCAAGAGACCCTCAACCTAGCTAAGCAGTTCTTC. Translated: CASSQETLNLAKQFF.

The V gene is TRBV5-5, the J gene TRBJ2-1, with D possibly matching TRBD1 (6 bases). Germline V gives CDR1 SGHKS, CDR2 YYEKEE (reference sequence). CDR3 length: 15 residues. The ends were cut back, 2 bases at V and 12 bases at J, with 21 bases in the middle. CDR3 in DNA: TGTGCCAGCAGCTTCCGGGACACTCCCCTGAACGGGCAGTTCTTC. Protein sequence: CASSFRDTPLNGQFF.

V and J are TRBV28 and TRBJ2-7; 10 nucleotides align to TRBD1. In germline, CDR1 is MDHEN, CDR2 SYDVKM. After removal of 4 bases from V and 3 bases from J, the junction contained 6 bases not matched to a gene. The CDR3 loop spans 15 amino acids. The CDR3: CASSSPGQGFYEQYF. The CDR3 region has the DNA TGTGCCAGCAGTTCACCGGGACAGGGGTTCTACGAGCAGTACTTC.

The V and J genes are TRBV27 and TRBJ2-1, with 11 bases matching TRBD2. Germline trimming cut 5 bases from V and 10 bases from J; bases unmatched to any gene: 28. The germline V gene has CDR1 MNHEY and CDR2 SMNVEV (reference sequence). CDR3 length: 21 residues. The CDR3 nucleotides are TGTGCCAGCAGTAAACAACTCCCGGCCCCGGGGCTAGCGGGAGGAGCTGGGGAGCAGTTCTTC. This encodes CASSKQLPAPGLAGGAGEQFF.

This sequence joins TRBV15 and TRBJ2-7; 10 bases match TRBD2. The V and J ends lost 1 base and 5 bases, in that order; junction bases with no gene match: 8. The germline V gene encodes CDR1 LNHNV and CDR2 YYDKDF (reference sequence). This CDR3 contains 16 residues. The CDR3 protein is CATSRGLAGATNEQYF. CDR3 DNA sequence: TGTGCCACCAGCAGAGGGCTAGCGGGAGCGACTAACGAGCAGTACTTC. The full variable domain, its missing parts supplied by reference TRBV15 and TRBJ2-7, is DAMVIQNPRYQVTQFGKPVTLSCSQTLNHNVMYWYQQKSSQAPKLLFHYYDKDFNNEADTPDNFQSRRPNTSFCFLDIRSPGLGDTAMYLCATSRGLAGATNEQYFGPGTRLTVT.

J is TRBJ2-6 and V is TRBV6-5; 8 positions agree with TRBD1. The CDR3 loop spans 15 amino acids. Trimming removed 10 bases from V and 2 bases from J; junction bases left unmatched: 7. Germline lookup yields CDR1 MNHEY and CDR2 SVGAGI. CDR3 bases: TGTGCCACCACAGGGGGGCGGGCTGGGGCCAACGTCCTGACTTTC. Protein product: CATTGGRAGANVLTF.

The chain employs TRBV3-1 (or the pseudogene TRBV3-2) and TRBJ1-5, with TRBD1 identical over 7 bases. Germline V gene lookup returns CDR1 LGHDT and CDR2 YNNKEL (reference sequence). The CDR3 has 14 amino acids. Losses at the gene ends were 5 bases for V and 3 bases for J; bases not matched to a gene: 4. CDR3 bases: TGTGCCAGCAGCGCGGGACAGTTCAATCAGCCCCAGCATTTT. Its translation is CASSAGQFNQPQHF.

The chain employs TRBV19 and TRBJ2-1; D unresolved. From germline, CDR1 is LNHDA and CDR2 SQIVND (reference sequence). Trimming shortened V by 3 bases and J by 7 bases, and 10 bases separated the two germline ends. The CDR3 sequence is 13 residues long. In nucleotides, the CDR3 is TGTGCCAGTAGTATCCCCCCCGGGAATGAGCAGTTCTTC. Translating gives CASSIPPGNEQFF.

The chain carries TRBV30 and TRBJ1-1; no definite D call. V lost 0 bases to trimming and J lost 7 bases, with 15 bases between them. Germline V CDR1 and CDR2: GTSNPN, SVGIG (reference sequence). CDR3 length: 14 residues. This CDR3 reads CAWSVLVGAIEAFF. The CDR3 DNA sequence: TGTGCCTGGAGTGTACTGGTGGGAGCAATTGAAGCTTTCTTT.

For this clone: A much larger clonotype is one base distant, so this may be a read error. The rearrangement joins TRBV7-9 to TRBJ2-7; D perhaps matches TRBD1 (5 bases). The CDR3 consists of 11 residues. Germline-derived CDR1 and CDR2 are SEHNR and FQNEAQ (reference sequence). Trimming removed 5 bases from V and 4 bases from J, with 6 bases in between. The CDR3 sequence is CASSDRYEQYF. CDR3 sequence (DNA): TGTGCCAGCAGCGACAGATACGAGCAGTACTTC.

This rearrangement joins TRBV30 to TRBJ2-3, with TRBD2 identical over 11 bases. The V gene's germline CDR1 is GTSNPN and CDR2 SVGIG (reference sequence). Unmatched junction bases numbered 10, after V lost 2 bases and J lost 0 bases. This CDR3 spans 18 amino acids. Written as DNA, the CDR3 is TGTGCCTGGAGTCGTAGCGGGGGGGCTGCTTTGAGCACAGATACGCAGTATTTT. Translation gives CAWSRSGGAALSTDTQYF.

CDR3 protein: CASSQDLGPGGEKLFF. In DNA form, the CDR3 reads TGTGCCAGCAGCCAAGATCTGGGACCCGGAGGGGAAAAACTGTTTTTT. The chain employs TRBV3-1 (or the pseudogene TRBV3-2) and TRBJ1-4, with a tentative D call TRBD1 (5 bases). The germline V gene has CDR1 LGHDT and CDR2 YNNKEL (reference sequence). V was shortened by 0 bases and J by 8 bases, with 16 bases between the two germline ends. This CDR3 comprises 16 residues.

This chain uses TRBV6-2 or TRBV6-3 with TRBJ2-3; D is ambiguous. The V end was cut by 2 bases, the J end by 10 bases, with 16 bases between. CDR1 and CDR2 from the germline V gene are MNHEY and SVGEGT. CDR3 length equals 14 residues. The CDR3 DNA reads as TGTGCCAGCAGTTACGACCCAACGGGTACTCCGCAGTATTTT. This gives the protein CASSYDPTGTPQYF.